These 21 T cell receptor beta chains were sequenced from one sample in a study of T cells in localized non-small cell lung cancer. Sequencing was performed with immunoSEQ multiplex PCR; in TCRdb, only in-frame clones are kept and a portion is missing. The data show fewer than 4,500 clones, around two fifths seen once. The sequencing used lung tumor tissue, collected before any cancer treatment. All receptors derive from a male donor older than 55 with stage I lung adenocarcinoma.

In DNA, the CDR3 is TGTGCCAGCAGTCCCCTTAAGGAAGGGACAGGAAAACTGTTTTTT. The encoded protein is CASSPLKEGTGKLFF. V usage is TRBV6-8 and J usage is TRBJ1-4; 8 nucleotides match TRBD1. The CDR3 extends over 15 amino acids. Germline CDR1 and CDR2: MNHGY and SAAAGT. The V segment lost 5 bases and the J segment 10 bases; nucleotides outside the gene matches: 12.

The chain links TRBV28 to TRBJ2-7, with a tentative D call TRBD2 (5 bases). This CDR3 is 16 amino acids long. V gave up 7 bases and J gave up 0 bases, with 19 bases separating them. Germline assignment: CDR1 MDHEN and CDR2 SYDVKM. DNA for the CDR3: TGTGCCAGCAACTCCCGGGGTGCCAGGAGCTCCTACGAGCAGTACTTC. As protein: CASNSRGARSSYEQYF.

The chain carries TRBV6-8 and TRBJ2-7; the D call may be TRBD1 or TRBD2 (5 bases each). V lost 2 bases to trimming and J lost 0 bases, with 11 bases between them. The CDR3 length is 15 residues. Germline CDR1 and CDR2: MNHGY and SAAAGT. Here the CDR3 DNA reads TGTGCCAGCAGTTACAATACCGGGGCCTCCTACGAGCAGTACTTC. Translation: CASSYNTGASYEQYF.

This clone has only a few counts. This chain connects TRBV6-8 to TRBJ1-3; D gene ambiguous. From germline, CDR1 is MNHGY and CDR2 SAAAGT. CDR3 length: 16 residues. Trimming pared 0 bases from V and 0 bases from J, leaving 9 bases between. CDR3 sequence: CASSYSMRGSGNTIYF. In DNA form, the CDR3 reads TGTGCCAGCAGTTACTCGATGCGGGGCTCTGGAAACACCATATATTTT.

The chain couples TRBV18 to TRBJ1-4, with D possibly matching TRBD1 (5 bases). Per the germline V gene, CDR1 is KGHSH and CDR2 is LQKENI. Deletions cut 3 bases from V and 8 bases from J, with 25 bases between. The CDR3 totals 18 residues. The chain's CDR3 is CASSPQSGAAGSGEKLFF. The CDR3 bases are TGTGCCAGCTCACCGCAATCCGGGGCCGCCGGGTCAGGCGAAAAACTGTTTTTT.

This clone has a handful of counts. This chain connects TRBV19 to TRBJ2-3; D ambiguous. The CDR3 runs to 14 residues. Looked up from germline, CDR1 is LNHDA and CDR2 is SQIVND (reference sequence). The ends were cut back, 5 bases at V and 2 bases at J, with 11 bases in the middle. The CDR3 DNA reads TGTGCCAGTAGTCCCCGGATATCCACAGATACGCAGTATTTT. Protein sequence: CASSPRISTDTQYF.

The chain combines TRBV6-8 with TRBJ2-3; D is unclear. CDR3 size: 15 residues. The ends were cut back, 0 bases at V and 0 bases at J, with 7 bases in the middle. CDR1 and CDR2 from the germline V gene are MNHGY and SAAAGT. The CDR3, as DNA: TGTGCCAGCAGTTACTCCCCCGGAAGCACAGATACGCAGTATTTT. Amino acids: CASSYSPGSTDTQYF.

In its sample, this clone was seen a few times. At one boundary the junction diverges from the germline segment, which might be a read error. The chain combines TRBV6-8 with TRBJ2-1; 8 nucleotides align to TRBD1. The CDR3 is 16 amino acids. Germline lookup yields CDR1 MNHGY and CDR2 SAAAGT. The CDR3: CVSSYWQGARMNEQFF. Here the CDR3 DNA reads TGTGTCAGCAGTTACTGGCAGGGGGCGCGTATGAATGAGCAGTTCTTC.

Only a few counts were recorded for this clone. This rearrangement joins TRBV19 to TRBJ2-5; D perhaps matches TRBD1 (5 bases). The CDR3 has 11 residues. Germline lookup yields CDR1 LNHDA and CDR2 SQIVND (reference sequence). V was clipped by 4 bases and J by 7 bases, with 7 bases between them. The CDR3 protein is CASSTRGTQYF. CDR3 DNA: TGTGCCAGTAGTACAAGGGGGACCCAGTACTTC.

In its sample, this clone was seen a few times. The V call is TRBV6-8, the J call TRBJ1-5, with a possible D match to TRBD1 (5 bases). V was clipped by 6 bases and J by 0 bases, with 18 bases between them. This CDR3 region has 17 residues. Germline CDR1 reads MNHGY; CDR2 reads SAAAGT. The CDR3 sequence: CASSPTWRGGSNQPQHF. As DNA, the CDR3 is TGTGCCAGCAGCCCAACGTGGAGGGGCGGTAGCAATCAGCCCCAGCATTTT.

The chain uses TRBV6-4 and TRBJ2-7, with 12 bases fitting TRBD1. Trimming removed 6 bases from V and 5 bases from J; junction bases left unmatched: 8. The CDR3 has 15 residues. Looked up from germline, CDR1 is MRHNA and CDR2 is SNTAGT. This chain's CDR3 is CASRPGTGGEHEQYF. CDR3 DNA: TGTGCCAGCAGACCCGGGACAGGGGGCGAACACGAGCAGTACTTC.

Here the CDR3 reads CASSKAQINTEAFF. CDR3 DNA sequence: TGTGCCAGTAGTAAGGCCCAGATTAACACTGAAGCTTTCTTT. This chain connects TRBV19 to TRBJ1-1; D is undetermined. V lost 4 bases and J 2 bases, leaving 11 bases between the germline ends. Germline CDR1 reads LNHDA; CDR2 reads SQIVND (reference sequence). The CDR3 covers 14 residues.

The chain uses TRBV28 and TRBJ1-2, with 9 bases that match TRBD1. Germline-derived CDR1 and CDR2 are MDHEN and SYDVKM. CDR3 size: 12 residues. V shed 6 bases, J shed 11 bases, and the junction held 7 bases outside the gene matches. The CDR3, as DNA: TGTGCCAGCAGCGGGACAGGGAGGAGATACACCTTC. This encodes CASSGTGRRYTF.

In its sample, this clone ranks as medium-sized. The chain has TRBV6-8 and TRBJ2-3; D is perhaps TRBD1 (5 bases). Deletions cut 5 bases from V and 0 bases from J, with 12 bases between. Germline assignment: CDR1 MNHGY and CDR2 SAAAGT. The length of the CDR3 is 15 residues. Here the CDR3 reads CASSDRFTSTDTQYF. CDR3 coding DNA: TGTGCCAGCAGTGACAGATTTACTAGCACAGATACGCAGTATTTT.

This clone was detected a few times. The chain is built from TRBV30 and TRBJ2-5; D might be TRBD1 or TRBD2, each matching 5 bases. The CDR3 sequence is 13 residues long. Trimming cost V 2 bases and J 9 bases, with 16 bases left between them. Looked up from germline, CDR1 is GTSNPN and CDR2 is SVGIG (reference sequence). CDR3 coding DNA: TGTGCCTGGAGTCCGGGACCCGCCGCGTCCCAGTACTTC. Amino acids: CAWSPGPAASQYF.

The V and J genes are TRBV28 and TRBJ2-1, with TRBD2 identical over 8 bases. Germline V gives CDR1 MDHEN, CDR2 SYDVKM. This CDR3 is 16 amino acids long. V shed 1 base and J 7 bases; nucleotides not matched to a gene: 9. CDR3 in amino acids: CASSLSSGGSLNEQFF. The CDR3 DNA reads TGTGCCAGCAGTTTATCCAGCGGGGGATCCTTGAATGAGCAGTTCTTC.

The chain joins TRBV25-1 to TRBJ2-7; 8 bases match TRBD2. Germline loops: CDR1 MGHDK, CDR2 SYGVNS. The CDR3 consists of 15 residues. V shed 4 bases, J shed 3 bases, and the junction held 8 bases outside the gene matches. The CDR3 coding sequence is TGTGCCAGCAGTGGGGGACTAGGGAATGGCTACGAGCAGTACTTC. It is translated as CASSGGLGNGYEQYF.

The chain is built from TRBV28 and TRBJ2-5; TRBD2 is a possible D gene (5 bases). This CDR3 has 15 amino acids. Trimming left V 3 bases short and J 5 bases short, with 16 bases between. The germline CDR1 and CDR2 sequences are MDHEN and SYDVKM. CDR3: CASSFTTGITETQYF. For the CDR3, the DNA is TGTGCCAGCAGTTTCACGACCGGGATCACGGAGACCCAGTACTTC.

This clone is medium-sized (0.01 to 0.1%). The chain combines TRBV11-3 with TRBJ2-7, with 12 bases matching TRBD2. This CDR3 comprises 16 residues. V trimming: 4 bases; J trimming: 7 bases; junction bases outside the gene matches: 11. Germline V gene data show CDR1 as SGHNT and CDR2 as YENEEA. The CDR3 DNA follows: TGTGCCAGCAGCTCCGGACTAGCGGGGACCTACCGGGAGCAGTACTTC. The encoded protein is CASSSGLAGTYREQYF.

This clone was seen a few times. The genes are TRBV10-3 and TRBJ2-7; D unclear. This CDR3 spans 17 amino acids. Per the germline V gene, CDR1 is ENHRY and CDR2 is SYGVKD. The ends were cut back, 0 bases at V and 1 base at J, with 16 bases in the middle. The CDR3 protein is CAISESKIGRRSYEQYF. Written as DNA, the CDR3 is TGTGCCATCAGTGAGTCGAAGATTGGGCGGCGGTCCTACGAGCAGTACTTC.

This clone was observed a handful of times. V and J are TRBV9 and TRBJ2-5; TRBD2 aligns across 9 bases. Trimming removed 3 bases from V and 3 bases from J; junction bases left unmatched: 9. The CDR3 totals 16 residues. CDR1 SGDLS and CDR2 YYNGEE come from the germline V gene. The CDR3 region is CASSGQRGALEETQYF. The CDR3 DNA reads TGTGCCAGCAGCGGACAGCGGGGGGCGTTGGAAGAGACCCAGTACTTC.